This T cell receptor (beta chain) stems from a study of blood T cell repertoires in COVID-19. Overall study context: Two negative PCRs, clearance, or symptom resolution were required of recovered Cohort 3 donors.

Clones were read by immunoSEQ multiplex PCR, and TCRdb kept only the in-frame ones, dropping some. Of over 250,000 clones listed, around nine tenths are singletons. The germline gives CDR1 LNHDA, CDR2 SQIVND (reference sequence). V was trimmed by 7 bases and J by 4 bases, leaving 13 bases between them. The CDR3 extends over 13 amino acids. This clone was seen just once. Participants, about 18 to 100 years old, spanned under 30 US areas. Grouping used clinical history reported by participants in a survey and questionnaire. This clonotype was sampled from an older woman in a cohort exposed to, infected with or recovered from COVID-19 (not recorded which). Sequenced: PBMCs or T cells enriched from blood (not recorded which). This chain links TRBV19 with TRBJ2-5; D ambiguous. The CDR3 nucleotides read TGTGCCAGTACCCCCCCCGGCGGAGAGACCCAGTACTTC. Translating gives CASTPPGGETQYF.